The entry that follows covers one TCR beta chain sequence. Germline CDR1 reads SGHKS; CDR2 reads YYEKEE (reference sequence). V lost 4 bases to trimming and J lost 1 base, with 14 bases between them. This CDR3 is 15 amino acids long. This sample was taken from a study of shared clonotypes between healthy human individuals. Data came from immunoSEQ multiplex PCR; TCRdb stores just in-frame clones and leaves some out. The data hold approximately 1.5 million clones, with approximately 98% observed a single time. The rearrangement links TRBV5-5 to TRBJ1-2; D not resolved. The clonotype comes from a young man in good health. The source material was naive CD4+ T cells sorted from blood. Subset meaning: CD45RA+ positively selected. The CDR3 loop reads CASSPGGGLNYGYTF. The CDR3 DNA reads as TGTGCCAGCAGCCCAGGAGGAGGACTTAACTATGGCTACACCTTC.